A selection of T cell receptor beta chains follows, all from one sample in a study of shared clonotypes between healthy human individuals. Sequenced by immunoSEQ multiplex PCR; TCRdb stores in-frame clones only, minus some. The profile shows 550,000 to 850,000 clones, under 80% of them singletons. Sequencing used memory CD4+ T cells sorted from blood. These TCRs come from a woman aged 25 to 45 in good health. The conserved cysteine and the conserved F or W are not part of the CDR3 here. The order of the fields is J gene, V gene, CDR3 protein.

J gene: TRBJ1-4
V gene: TRBV10-3
CDR3 protein: AISAATNEKLF

J gene: TRBJ1-5
V gene: TRBV6-1
CDR3 protein: ASSPQGGVNQPQH

J gene: TRBJ1-4
V gene: TRBV7-7
CDR3 protein: ASSPTGTGEKLF

J gene: TRBJ1-5
V gene: TRBV2
CDR3 protein: ASSERGTYMEPQH

J gene: TRBJ1-1
V gene: TRBV4-1
CDR3 protein: ASSRVEDSEAF

J gene: TRBJ2-3
V gene: TRBV19
CDR3 protein: ASRFTSGGYTDTQY

J gene: TRBJ2-3
V gene: TRBV7-3
CDR3 protein: ASRSTGMRDTQY

J gene: TRBJ2-2
V gene: TRBV5-4
CDR3 protein: ASSPGLAGGTGELF

J gene: TRBJ1-4
V gene: TRBV7-8
CDR3 protein: ASSLSRGRANEKLF

J gene: TRBJ2-2
V gene: TRBV7-3
CDR3 protein: ASSLWSAANTGELF

J gene: TRBJ2-3
V gene: TRBV5-1
CDR3 protein: ASSLVLAGGTDTQY

J gene: TRBJ1-5
V gene: TRBV7-2
CDR3 protein: ASSLAPNQPQH

J gene: TRBJ2-6
V gene: TRBV7-6
CDR3 protein: ASSLGGQGGSGANVLT

J gene: TRBJ2-3
V gene: TRBV4-1
CDR3 protein: ASSLGLAGSTDTQY

J gene: TRBJ1-2
V gene: TRBV21-1
CDR3 protein: ASSHRRFWTDGYT

J gene: TRBJ2-7
V gene: TRBV9
CDR3 protein: ASGPSRANEQY

J gene: TRBJ2-6
V gene: TRBV19
CDR3 protein: ASGPSGLGAGANVLT

J gene: TRBJ2-3
V gene: TRBV11-2
CDR3 protein: ASSLNWGRGTDTQY